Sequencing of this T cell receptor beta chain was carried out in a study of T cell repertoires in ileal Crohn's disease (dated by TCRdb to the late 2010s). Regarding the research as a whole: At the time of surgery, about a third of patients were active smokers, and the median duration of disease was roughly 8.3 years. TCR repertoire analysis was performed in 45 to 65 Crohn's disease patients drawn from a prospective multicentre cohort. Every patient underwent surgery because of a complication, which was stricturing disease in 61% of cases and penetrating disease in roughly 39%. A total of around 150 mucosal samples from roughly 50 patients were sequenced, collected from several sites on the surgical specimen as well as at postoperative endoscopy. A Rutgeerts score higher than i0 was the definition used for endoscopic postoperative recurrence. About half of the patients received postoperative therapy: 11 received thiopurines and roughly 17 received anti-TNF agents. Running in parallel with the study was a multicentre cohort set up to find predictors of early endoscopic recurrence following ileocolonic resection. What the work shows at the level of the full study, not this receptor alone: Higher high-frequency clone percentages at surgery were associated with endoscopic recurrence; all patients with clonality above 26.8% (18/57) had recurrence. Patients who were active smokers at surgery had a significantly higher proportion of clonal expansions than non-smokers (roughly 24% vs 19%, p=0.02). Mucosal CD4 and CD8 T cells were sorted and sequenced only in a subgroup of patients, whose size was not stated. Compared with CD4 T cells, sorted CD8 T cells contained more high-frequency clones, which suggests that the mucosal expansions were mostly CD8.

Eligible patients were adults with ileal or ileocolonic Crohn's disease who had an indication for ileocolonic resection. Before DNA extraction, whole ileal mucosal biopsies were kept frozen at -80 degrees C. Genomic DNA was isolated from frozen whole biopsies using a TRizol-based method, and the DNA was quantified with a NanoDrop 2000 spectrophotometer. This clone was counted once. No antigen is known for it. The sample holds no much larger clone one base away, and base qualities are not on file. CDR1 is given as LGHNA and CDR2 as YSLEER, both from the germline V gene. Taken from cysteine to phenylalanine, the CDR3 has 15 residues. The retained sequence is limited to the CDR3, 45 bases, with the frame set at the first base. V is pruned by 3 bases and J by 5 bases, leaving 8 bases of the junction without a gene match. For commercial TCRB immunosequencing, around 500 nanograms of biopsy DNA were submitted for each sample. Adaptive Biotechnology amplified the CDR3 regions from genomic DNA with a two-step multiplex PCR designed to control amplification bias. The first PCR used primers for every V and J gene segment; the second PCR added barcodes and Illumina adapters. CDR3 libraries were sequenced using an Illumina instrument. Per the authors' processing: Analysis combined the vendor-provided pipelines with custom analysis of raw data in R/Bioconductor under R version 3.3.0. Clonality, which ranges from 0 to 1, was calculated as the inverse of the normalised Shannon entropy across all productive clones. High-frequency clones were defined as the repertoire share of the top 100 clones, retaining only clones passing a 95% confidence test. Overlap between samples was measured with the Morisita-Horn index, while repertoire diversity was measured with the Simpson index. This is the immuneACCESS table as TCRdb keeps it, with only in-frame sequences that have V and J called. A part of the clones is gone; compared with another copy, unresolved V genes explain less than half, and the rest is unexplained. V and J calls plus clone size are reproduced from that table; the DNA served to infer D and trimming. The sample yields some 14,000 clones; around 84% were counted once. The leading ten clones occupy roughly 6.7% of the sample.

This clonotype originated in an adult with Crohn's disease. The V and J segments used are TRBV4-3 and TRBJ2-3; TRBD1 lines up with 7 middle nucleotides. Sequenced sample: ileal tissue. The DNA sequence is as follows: TGCGCCAGCAGCCACGGAGAGGGGGCGAAAGATACGCAGTATTTT. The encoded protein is CASSHGEGAKDTQYF.